Following are 27 T cell receptor beta chains from one sample sequenced in a study of control samples from healthy donors and cancer patients. Assay used: immunoSEQ multiplex PCR; TCRdb lists only in-frame clones, some missing. This sample has roughly 100,000 clones; around four fifths occur once, and the top ten carry around 14%. The sample consisted of blood. The receptors were sampled from a woman aged 45-60 years in good health.

This clone was recorded a few times. The chain couples TRBV11-1 to TRBJ1-1; D is unresolved. Trimming removed 4 bases at V and 5 bases at J, with 20 bases between. This CDR3 is built from 16 residues. Germline-derived CDR1 and CDR2 are SGHAT and FQDESV (reference sequence). CDR3 in DNA: TGTGCCAGCAGCTCCTATATGGTCCAAGACGGGACTGAAGCTTTCTTT. Its protein product is CASSSYMVQDGTEAFF.

CDR3 region: CASSIGRQQETQYF. The CDR3 DNA reads as TGTGCCAGTAGTATAGGTCGCCAGCAAGAGACCCAGTACTTC. The V gene is TRBV19, the J gene TRBJ2-5; D is uncertain. Trimming removed 1 base from V and 2 bases from J, with 8 bases in between. The CDR3 loop spans 14 amino acids. Germline V gene data show CDR1 as LNHDA and CDR2 as SQIVND (reference sequence).

This clone showed up just a few times. V and J are TRBV18 and TRBJ1-1, with D uncertain. The germline CDR1 and CDR2 sequences are KGHSH and LQKENI. The germline V and J ends were trimmed by 0 bases and 4 bases, with 12 bases remaining between them. This CDR3 spans 15 amino acids. CDR3 bases: TGTGCCAGCTCACCACCCAGGTCCCCCAGCACTGAAGCTTTCTTT. Translating gives CASSPPRSPSTEAFF. Using reference TRBV18 and TRBJ1-1 for the parts outside the CDR3, the full variable domain is NAGVMQNPRHLVRRRGQEARLRCSPMKGHSHVYWYRQLPEEGLKFMVYLQKENIIDESGMPKERFSAEFPKEGPSILRIQQVVRGDSAAYFCASSPPRSPSTEAFFGQGTRLTVV.

The chain employs TRBV7-2 and TRBJ2-2; D is possibly TRBD2 (5 bases). Per germline, CDR1 SGHTA and CDR2 FQGNSA. CDR3 length: 14 residues. Deletions cut 5 bases from V and 1 base from J, with 8 bases between. The CDR3 is CASSPSWNTGELFF. The CDR3 nucleotides are TGTGCCAGCAGCCCTAGCTGGAACACCGGGGAGCTGTTTTTT.

CDR3 protein: CASSATGTGNEKLFF. The CDR3 DNA reads as TGTGCCAGCAGCGCTACCGGGACAGGGAATGAAAAACTGTTTTTT. The genes are TRBV7-3 and TRBJ1-4; 9 bases are a match to TRBD1. J gave up 5 bases and V 5 bases, and 6 bases lay outside the gene matches. The CDR3 extends over 15 amino acids. Germline lookup yields CDR1 SGHTA and CDR2 FQGTGA.

In its sample, this clone is medium-sized. J is TRBJ1-1 and V is TRBV6-2 or TRBV6-3, with 7 bases lining up with TRBD1. V lost 5 bases to trimming and J lost 1 base; unmatched junction nucleotides: 4. Germline CDR1 and CDR2: MNHEY and SVGEGT. The CDR3 is 14 residues long. This CDR3 is CASSTGVRNTEAFF. As DNA, the CDR3 is TGTGCCAGCAGTACAGGGGTGAGGAACACTGAAGCTTTCTTT.

This clone was recorded only once. The chain links TRBV9 to TRBJ1-2; TRBD1 aligns across 10 bases. Per the germline V gene, CDR1 is SGDLS and CDR2 is YYNGEE. The trim removed 4 bases at V and 8 bases at J, leaving 5 bases unmatched. There are 13 residues in the CDR3. The CDR3 sequence: CASSRTGGRGYTF. The CDR3 nucleotides read TGTGCCAGCAGCCGGACAGGGGGGCGAGGCTACACCTTC.

This clone was counted many times. The chain combines TRBV20-1 with TRBJ2-7; the D is unclear. Germline lookup yields CDR1 DFQATT and CDR2 SNEGSKA (reference sequence). The V end was cut by 4 bases, the J end by 7 bases, with 11 bases between. This CDR3 contains 11 residues. The CDR3 sequence is CSAIQVGEQYF. The CDR3, as DNA: TGCAGTGCTATCCAGGTGGGGGAGCAGTACTTC.

The chain employs TRBV5-6 and TRBJ2-2; 7 bases are a match to TRBD1. Germline-derived CDR1 and CDR2 are SGHDT and YYEEEE. V was clipped by 3 bases and J by 0 bases; unmatched bases: 2. This CDR3 spans 15 amino acids. In DNA form, the CDR3 reads TGTGCCAGCAGCTGGACAGGAGCGAACACCGGGGAGCTGTTTTTT. This sequence encodes CASSWTGANTGELFF.

The rearrangement links TRBV5-5 to TRBJ1-5, with a possible D match to TRBD1 (5 bases). Looked up from germline, CDR1 is SGHKS and CDR2 is YYEKEE (reference sequence). The CDR3 is 18 residues long. The V end lost 2 bases, the J end lost 1 base, and 19 bases lay between the germline ends. Here the CDR3 DNA reads TGTGCCAGCAGCTTCCAACCGGGGACCCCAGGGAGCAATCAGCCCCAGCATTTT. Translating it yields CASSFQPGTPGSNQPQHF.

This clone was found a few times. The rearrangement uses TRBV5-1 and TRBJ2-2, with 8 bases that match TRBD1. The CDR3 is 16 residues long. V gave up 1 base and J gave up 4 bases; unmatched junction bases: 6. CDR1 is SGHRS, CDR2 YFSETQ, per germline. CDR3 sequence (DNA): TGCGCCAGCAGCTTGCATTCAGGGGGCAGCACCGGGGAGCTGTTTTTT. As protein: CASSLHSGGSTGELFF.

This clone was counted a few times. The chain uses TRBV2 and TRBJ1-1, with a tentative D call TRBD1 (5 bases). The CDR3 runs 14 residues. V shed 4 bases and J shed 3 bases, with 12 bases lying between them. Germline CDR1 is SNHLY and CDR2 is FYNNEI. CDR3 DNA sequence: TGTGCCAGCAGTGTCCTGGGGGGGTACACTGAAGCTTTCTTT. It is translated as CASSVLGGYTEAFF.

CDR3 DNA: TGTGCCAGCAGCCGGACAGACAAACTTGGATTATCAGAGACCCAGTACTTC. It yields the protein CASSRTDKLGLSETQYF. V is TRBV5-6 and J is TRBJ2-5; D is possibly TRBD1 (6 bases). V gave up 4 bases and J gave up 4 bases, with 23 bases separating them. The CDR3 has 17 residues. Germline V gene lookup returns CDR1 SGHDT and CDR2 YYEEEE.

The V and J genes are TRBV7-9 and TRBJ1-1; TRBD1 might be the D (5 bases). This CDR3 is 13 amino acids long. Germline assignment: CDR1 SEHNR and CDR2 FQNEAQ (reference sequence). V lost 8 bases, J lost 3 bases, and 13 bases lay in between. The CDR3 coding sequence is TGTGCCAGCGTGGGTGGAGGGGACACTGAAGCTTTCTTT. Encoded protein: CASVGGGDTEAFF.

This chain uses TRBV11-2 with TRBJ2-7; weak D call: TRBD1 (5 bases). Germline CDR1 SGHAT, CDR2 FQNNGV. Deletions cut 3 bases from V and 0 bases from J, with 9 bases between. The CDR3 extends over 14 amino acids. The CDR3 region is CASSFTRDSYEQYF. For the CDR3, the DNA is TGTGCCAGCAGCTTCACCAGGGACTCCTACGAGCAGTACTTC.

J is TRBJ2-4 and V is TRBV4-1; 9 positions agree with TRBD2. Trimming at V came to 3 bases and at J to 1 base, leaving 4 bases not matched to a gene. Germline lookup yields CDR1 MGHRA and CDR2 YSYEKL. The CDR3 runs 16 residues. CDR3 in amino acids: CASSQVAGVAKNIQYF. The CDR3 bases are TGCGCCAGCAGCCAGGTAGCGGGAGTGGCCAAAAACATTCAGTACTTC.

This clone came up a few times. The V call is TRBV30, the J call TRBJ1-1, with 12 nucleotides matching TRBD1. Germline V lookup: CDR1 GTSNPN, CDR2 SVGIG (reference sequence). J was trimmed by 11 bases and V by 3 bases; bases with no gene match: 10. This CDR3 comprises 14 residues. The CDR3 region has the DNA TGTGCCTGGAGGGAAGGGACAGGGGGCGGTCTGGCTTTCTTT. Protein product: CAWREGTGGGLAFF.

Comments on this clone: The sample has other DNA sequences that encode this CDR3 too. The chain recombines TRBV11-3 with TRBJ2-1; tentative D call: TRBD2 (5 bases). V lost 1 base and J 9 bases, leaving 16 bases between the germline ends. The length of the CDR3 is 15 residues. Per the germline V gene, CDR1 is SGHNT and CDR2 is YENEEA. The CDR3 spells CASSLGASGRVEQFF. Written as DNA, the CDR3 is TGTGCCAGCAGCTTAGGGGCTAGTGGGAGAGTTGAGCAGTTCTTC. Drawing the rest from reference TRBV11-3 and TRBJ2-1, the complete variable domain is EAGVVQSPRYKIIEKKQPVAFWCNPISGHNTLYWYLQNLGQGPELLIRYENEEAVDDSQLPKDRFSAERLKGVDSTLKIQPAELGDSAVYLCASSLGASGRVEQFFGPGTRLTVL.

The rearrangement uses TRBV11-3 and TRBJ2-7, with 12 bases fitting TRBD2. V dropped 1 base and J dropped 4; count of bases not matched to a gene: 8. The CDR3 is 17 amino acids. From germline, CDR1 is SGHNT and CDR2 YENEEA. CDR3 DNA sequence: TGTGCCAGCAGCTTAGTGGCTAGCGGGAGGGTGCCGTACGAGCAGTACTTC. Amino acid sequence: CASSLVASGRVPYEQYF.

This rearrangement joins TRBV15 to TRBJ2-1; no clear D gene. Per germline, CDR1 LNHNV and CDR2 YYDKDF (reference sequence). The CDR3 length is 14 residues. With 1 base removed from V and 8 bases from J, the gap between germline ends came to 12 bases. For the CDR3, the DNA is TGTGCCACCAGCAGAGGCTACCCTGCCTATGAGCAGTTCTTC. Translating gives CATSRGYPAYEQFF.

This chain uses TRBV7-8 with TRBJ2-7; tentative D call: TRBD1 (5 bases). This CDR3 spans 13 amino acids. Germline CDR1 is SGHVS and CDR2 is FQNEAQ. The V and J ends lost 5 bases and 2 bases respectively, with 10 bases between them. The CDR3 DNA follows: TGTGCCAGCAGCCCGCGACAGACCTACGAGCAGTACTTC. Translated: CASSPRQTYEQYF. Looking up the rest from reference TRBV7-8 and TRBJ2-7 gives the full variable domain: GAGVSQSPRYKVAKRGQDVALRCDPISGHVSLFWYQQALGQGPEFLTYFQNEAQLDKSGLPSDRFFAERPEGSVSTLKIQRTQQEDSAVYLCASSPRQTYEQYFGPGTRLTVT.

V and J are TRBV7-2 and TRBJ2-4; D not resolved. The CDR3 extends over 14 amino acids. From germline, CDR1 is SGHTA and CDR2 FQGNSA. V was clipped by 1 base and J by 1 base, with 5 bases between them. The CDR3 sequence: CASSLGRAKNIQYF. CDR3 DNA: TGTGCCAGCAGCTTAGGACGGGCCAAAAACATTCAGTACTTC.

This clone came up a few times. This chain links TRBV10-3 with TRBJ2-6; D remains unclear. Germline CDR1 ENHRY, CDR2 SYGVKD. The CDR3 contains 14 residues. Trimming removed 6 bases at V and 0 bases at J, with 6 bases between. The DNA of the CDR3 is TGTGCCATCAGGCAGAGCTCTGGGGCCAACGTCCTGACTTTC. Its protein product is CAIRQSSGANVLTF.

This clone came up once. The rearrangement uses TRBV10-3 and TRBJ2-7, with TRBD2 matching over 13 bases. The trim removed 4 bases at V and 4 bases at J, leaving 7 bases unmatched. The CDR3 is 16 amino acids. CDR1 is ENHRY and CDR2 is SYGVKD in the germline V gene. CDR3 sequence reads: CAISALLAGGLYEQYF. CDR3 nucleotide sequence: TGTGCCATCAGTGCATTACTAGCGGGGGGGCTATACGAGCAGTACTTC.

The table lists this clone with a count of one. The gene calls are TRBV6-2 or TRBV6-3 and TRBJ1-1; no firm D call. CDR3 length equals 12 residues. Between the trimmed V and J ends, which lost 2 bases and 6 bases, there was a span of 7 bases. Germline lookup yields CDR1 MNHEY and CDR2 SVGEGT. The CDR3 here is CASSYPEAEAFF. CDR3 DNA sequence: TGTGCCAGCAGTTACCCCGAAGCTGAAGCTTTCTTT.

The chain recombines TRBV24-1 with TRBJ2-7, with D possibly called TRBD1 or TRBD2 (5 bases each). V lost 4 bases, J lost 0 bases, and 9 bases lay in between. The germline gives CDR1 KGHDR, CDR2 SFDVKD. This CDR3 spans 14 amino acids. This chain's CDR3 is CATSEGTASYEQYF. The CDR3 DNA reads TGTGCCACCAGTGAGGGGACCGCCTCCTACGAGCAGTACTTC.

The rearrangement links TRBV2 to TRBJ2-3; 8 nucleotides align to TRBD2. Germline V CDR1 and CDR2: SNHLY, FYNNEI. The CDR3 runs to 15 residues. Germline trimming cut 5 bases from V and 0 bases from J; bases unmatched to any gene: 4. Written as DNA, the CDR3 is TGTGCCAGCAGTCGGGCTAGCGGGAGCACAGATACGCAGTATTTT. Translated, it gives CASSRASGSTDTQYF.